A selection of T cell receptor beta chains follows, all from one sample in a study of T cell responses to AZD1222 COVID-19 vaccine. Here immunoSEQ multiplex PCR was the method, and the copy in TCRdb shows in-frame clones only, minus some. The sample has around 160,000 clones, around 93% seen once; the top ten hold 1.5% to 2%. Sequenced material: peripheral blood, taken on day 0 of AZD1222 vaccination. The receptor set was obtained from an adult in good health. Both conserved end residues are part of each CDR3. The D gene is left open where the match is weak. Size values are once, few and many counts, or a class for expanded clones, and some rows have none.

abundance	j_gene	v_gene	len	d_gene	CDR3aa	CDR3nt
once	TRBJ2-4	TRBV6-1	20	NA	CASSEVVVVLGQLAKNIQYF	TGTGCCAGCAGTGAAGTAGTGGTCGTGTTGGGACAACTAGCCAAAAACATTCAGTACTTC
NA	TRBJ2-2	TRBV7-3	14	TRBD1	CASSSGQGTGELFF	TGTGCCAGCAGCTCGGGACAGGGCACCGGGGAGCTGTTTTTT
NA	TRBJ2-3	TRBV6-5	15	NA	CASSYSGLTSDTQYF	TGTGCCAGCAGTTACTCTGGACTAACTTCAGATACGCAGTATTTT
NA	TRBJ1-3	TRBV7-2	15	NA	CASSFPQGRGNTIYF	TGTGCCAGCAGCTTCCCTCAGGGGAGAGGAAACACCATATATTTT
NA	TRBJ1-3	TRBV28	14	NA	CASSLTGSLDTIYF	TGTGCCAGCAGTTTAACGGGGTCCCTGGACACCATATATTTT
NA	TRBJ1-3	TRBV30	11	NA	CAWSRKYTIYF	TGTGCCTGGAGCCGGAAATACACCATATATTTT
NA	TRBJ1-4	TRBV5-1	15	NA	CASSLEGGGGEKLFF	TGCGCCAGCAGCTTGGAAGGCGGGGGCGGTGAAAAACTGTTTTTT
NA	TRBJ2-3	TRBV7-9	15	NA	CAAQRGRGYTDTQYF	TGTGCCGCCCAAAGGGGGAGGGGATACACAGATACGCAGTATTTT
NA	TRBJ2-5	TRBV6-5	15	NA	CASSYSIQLVGTQYF	TGTGCCAGCAGTTACTCGATACAACTAGTCGGGACCCAGTACTTC
NA	TRBJ1-2	TRBV25-1	14	TRBD1	CASSEWDRGYGYTF	TGTGCCAGCAGTGAATGGGACAGGGGCTATGGCTACACCTTC
NA	TRBJ1-6	TRBV7-9	14	TRBD1	CASSLGQGVSPLHF	TGTGCCAGCAGCCTGGGACAGGGGGTTTCACCCCTCCACTTT
NA	TRBJ1-2	TRBV21-1	16	NA	CASSKSTGRPLYGYTF	TGTGCCAGCAGCAAAAGTACGGGCCGACCTCTTTATGGCTACACCTTC
NA	TRBJ1-1	TRBV5-1	14	NA	CASSSRFGNTEAFF	TGCGCCAGCAGCTCCAGGTTTGGGAACACTGAAGCTTTCTTT
NA	TRBJ2-5	TRBV9	15	TRBD1	CASSARDRDMETQYF	TGTGCCAGCAGCGCCCGGGACAGGGATATGGAGACCCAGTACTTC
NA	TRBJ2-7	TRBV2	12	NA	CASSDRLYEQYF	TGTGCCAGCAGTGACAGACTTTACGAGCAGTACTTC
NA	TRBJ1-5	TRBV7-8	15	NA	CASSLAGYSNQPQHF	TGTGCCAGCAGCTTAGCGGGGTATAGCAATCAGCCCCAGCATTTT
NA	TRBJ1-1	TRBV15	15	TRBD1	CATREGRGTYTEAFF	TGTGCCACCAGGGAGGGCAGGGGGACCTACACTGAAGCTTTCTTT
NA	TRBJ2-1	TRBV5-6	16	NA	CASSLPGTLLYNEQFF	TGTGCCAGCAGCTTGCCCGGGACCCTCCTCTACAATGAGCAGTTCTTC
NA	TRBJ1-2	TRBV4-2	18	TRBD1	CASSQEGTGETGFDGYTF	TGTGCCAGCAGCCAAGAAGGGACAGGGGAAACAGGGTTTGACGGCTACACCTTC
NA	TRBJ2-3	TRBV5-5	16	TRBD2	CASSRGLAGGGDTQYF	TGTGCCAGCAGCCGAGGACTAGCGGGAGGAGGAGATACGCAGTATTTT
NA	TRBJ1-4	TRBV9	14	NA	CASSPGASGEKLFF	TGTGCCAGCAGCCCAGGGGCGTCGGGAGAAAAACTGTTTTTT
NA	TRBJ2-1	TRBV6-5	13	NA	CASAGVTYNEQFF	TGTGCCAGCGCAGGGGTTACCTACAATGAGCAGTTCTTC
NA	TRBJ1-1	TRBV14	13	NA	CASSQDVETEAFF	TGTGCCAGCAGCCAAGATGTGGAAACTGAAGCTTTCTTT
NA	TRBJ2-1	TRBV3-1/TRBV3-2	15	NA	CASSHRSPAGNEQFF	TGTGCCAGCAGCCATCGATCGCCCGCCGGGAATGAGCAGTTCTTC
NA	TRBJ2-1	TRBV18	15	TRBD1	CASSPPGTGVKEQFF	TGTGCCAGCTCACCACCGGGGACAGGGGTTAAAGAGCAGTTCTTC
NA	TRBJ2-5	TRBV11-2	13	NA	CASGAREQETQYF	TGTGCCAGCGGCGCGAGAGAACAAGAGACCCAGTACTTC
NA	TRBJ2-7	TRBV6-2/TRBV6-3	12	TRBD2	CASSSLAGEQYF	TGTGCCAGCAGTTCTCTAGCGGGAGAGCAGTACTTC
NA	TRBJ2-5	TRBV11-2	16	NA	CASSPTTGETQETQYF	TGTGCCAGCAGCCCGACAACGGGGGAAACACAAGAGACCCAGTACTTC
NA	TRBJ2-7	TRBV11-2	12	NA	CASSLAGPDQYF	TGTGCCAGCAGCTTAGCGGGGCCGGACCAGTACTTC
NA	TRBJ2-1	TRBV2	16	TRBD2	CASSGTLAGPYNEQFF	TGTGCCAGCAGTGGGACATTAGCGGGCCCCTACAATGAGCAGTTCTTC
NA	TRBJ1-6	TRBV27	15	TRBD1	CASGNRGLYNSPLHF	TGTGCCAGCGGCAACAGGGGGCTCTATAATTCACCCCTCCACTTT
NA	TRBJ1-1	TRBV10-2	15	NA	CATRRGPNVNTEAFF	TGCGCCACCAGGAGAGGGCCGAATGTAAACACTGAAGCTTTCTTT
NA	TRBJ1-1	TRBV7-3	13	NA	CASSPRGDREAFF	TGTGCCAGCAGCCCCCGGGGGGACCGAGAAGCTTTCTTT
NA	TRBJ1-2	TRBV2	15	TRBD1	CASSERQGWNYGYTF	TGTGCCAGCAGTGAGCGACAGGGGTGGAACTATGGCTACACCTTC
NA	TRBJ1-1	TRBV19	13	NA	CASSSTVNTEAFF	TGTGCCAGTAGTAGCACAGTGAACACTGAAGCTTTCTTT
NA	TRBJ2-1	TRBV11-1	15	TRBD2	CASSPLAGGINEQFF	TGTGCCAGCAGCCCACTAGCGGGAGGGATTAATGAGCAGTTCTTC
NA	TRBJ2-1	TRBV19	16	TRBD2	CASSRLETSGRGEQFF	TGTGCCAGTAGTAGGTTAGAGACTAGCGGGAGGGGTGAGCAGTTCTTC
NA	TRBJ1-1	TRBV29-1	13	NA	CSVSGGGDTEAFF	TGCAGCGTTTCTGGGGGCGGAGACACTGAAGCTTTCTTT
NA	TRBJ2-7	TRBV5-1	14	TRBD1	CASSLVGQGYEQYF	TGCGCCAGCAGCTTGGTCGGACAGGGCTACGAGCAGTACTTC
NA	TRBJ2-1	TRBV5-1	19	TRBD2	CASSLRLAGVLGSYNEQFF	TGCGCCAGCAGCTTGCGACTAGCGGGAGTTCTAGGGTCCTACAATGAGCAGTTCTTC
NA	TRBJ1-2	TRBV2	12	TRBD1	CASSVGDRGRDF	TGTGCCAGCAGTGTAGGGGACAGGGGGCGCGACTTC
NA	TRBJ2-3	TRBV12-3/TRBV12-4	11	NA	CASTHGDTQYF	TGTGCCAGCACCCATGGGGATACGCAGTATTTT
NA	TRBJ1-5	TRBV6-5	13	TRBD1	CASRRQGNQPQHF	TGTGCCAGCAGGCGACAGGGGAATCAGCCCCAGCATTTT
NA	TRBJ1-2	TRBV27	12	NA	CASSTALGGYTF	TGTGCCAGCAGTACAGCCTTAGGGGGCTACACCTTC
NA	TRBJ1-6	TRBV6-5	15	NA	CASRPTTGSNSPLHF	TGTGCCAGCAGACCTACCACAGGGAGTAATTCACCCCTCCACTTT
NA	TRBJ1-3	TRBV4-1	15	NA	CASSPQAGTGNTIYF	TGCGCCAGCAGCCCCCAGGCAGGGACTGGAAACACCATATATTTT
NA	TRBJ2-2	TRBV7-3	14	NA	CASSYTPGTGELFF	TGTGCCAGCAGCTACACACCTGGCACCGGGGAGCTGTTTTTT
NA	TRBJ1-2	TRBV6-6	16	NA	CASSYSGQVANYGYTF	TGTGCCAGCAGTTACTCCGGCCAAGTTGCTAACTATGGCTACACCTTC
NA	TRBJ1-2	TRBV7-2	14	NA	CATVRGALGYGYTF	TGTGCCACCGTTCGTGGGGCATTGGGGTATGGCTACACCTTC
NA	TRBJ1-6	TRBV6-5	16	NA	CASSYSTQLLGSPLHF	TGTGCCAGCAGTTACTCAACACAGCTCTTGGGTTCACCCCTCCACTTT
NA	TRBJ1-4	TRBV7-9	16	NA	CASSLGQAATNEKLFF	TGTGCCAGCAGCTTAGGACAGGCCGCAACTAATGAAAAACTGTTTTTT
NA	TRBJ2-3	TRBV7-9	16	NA	CASSLTGGGGADTQYF	TGTGCCAGCAGCTTGACAGGTGGAGGGGGTGCAGATACGCAGTATTTT